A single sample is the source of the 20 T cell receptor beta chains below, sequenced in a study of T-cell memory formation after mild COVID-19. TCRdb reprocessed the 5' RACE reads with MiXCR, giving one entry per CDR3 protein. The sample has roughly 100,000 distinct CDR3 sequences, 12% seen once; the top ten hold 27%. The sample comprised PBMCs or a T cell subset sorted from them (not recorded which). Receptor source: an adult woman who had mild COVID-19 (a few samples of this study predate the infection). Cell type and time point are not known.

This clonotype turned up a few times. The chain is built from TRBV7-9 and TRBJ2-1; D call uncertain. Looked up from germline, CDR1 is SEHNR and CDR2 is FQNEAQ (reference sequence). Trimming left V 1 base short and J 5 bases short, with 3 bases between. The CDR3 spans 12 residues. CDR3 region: CASSLEDNEQFF. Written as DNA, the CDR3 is TGTGCCAGCAGCTTAGAGGACAATGAGCAGTTCTTC.

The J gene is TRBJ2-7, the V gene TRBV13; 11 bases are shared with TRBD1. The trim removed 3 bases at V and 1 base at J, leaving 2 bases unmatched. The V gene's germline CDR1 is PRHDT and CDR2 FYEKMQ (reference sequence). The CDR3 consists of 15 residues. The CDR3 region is CASSFGQGASYEQYF. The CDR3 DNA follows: TGTGCCAGCAGCTTCGGACAGGGGGCATCCTACGAGCAGTACTTC.

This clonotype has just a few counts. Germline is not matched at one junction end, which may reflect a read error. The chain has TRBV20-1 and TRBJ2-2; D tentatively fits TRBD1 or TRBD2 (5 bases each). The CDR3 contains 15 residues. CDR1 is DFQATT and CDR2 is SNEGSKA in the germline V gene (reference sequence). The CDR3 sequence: CSAGDSESGHGELFF. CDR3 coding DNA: TGCAGTGCTGGAGACAGCGAGTCGGGGCACGGGGAGCTGTTTTTT.

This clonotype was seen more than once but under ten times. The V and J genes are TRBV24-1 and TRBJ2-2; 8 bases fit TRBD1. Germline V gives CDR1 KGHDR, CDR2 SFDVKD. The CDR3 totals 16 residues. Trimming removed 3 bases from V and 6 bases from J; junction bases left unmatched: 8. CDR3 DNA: TGTGCCACCAGTGATCCAAAGACAGGGGCGGCCGGGGAGCTGTTTTTT. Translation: CATSDPKTGAAGELFF.

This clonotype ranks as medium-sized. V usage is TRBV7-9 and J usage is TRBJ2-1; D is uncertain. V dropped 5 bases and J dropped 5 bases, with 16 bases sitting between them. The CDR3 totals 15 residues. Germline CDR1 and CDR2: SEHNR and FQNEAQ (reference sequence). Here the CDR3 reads CASSPVMGGDNEQFF. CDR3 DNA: TGTGCCAGCAGCCCGGTGATGGGCGGCGACAATGAGCAGTTCTTC. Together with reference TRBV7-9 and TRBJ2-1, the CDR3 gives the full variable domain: DTGVSQNPRHKITKRGQNVTFRCDPISEHNRLYWYRQTLGQGPEFLTYFQNEAQLEKSRLLSDRFSAERPKGSFSTLEIQRTEQGDSAMYLCASSPVMGGDNEQFFGPGTRLTVL.

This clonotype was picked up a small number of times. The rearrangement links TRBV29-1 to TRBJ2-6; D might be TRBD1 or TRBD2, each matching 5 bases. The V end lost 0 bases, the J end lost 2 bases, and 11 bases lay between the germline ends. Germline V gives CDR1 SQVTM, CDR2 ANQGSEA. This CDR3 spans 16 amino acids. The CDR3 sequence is CSVEESEGTGANVLTF. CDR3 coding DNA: TGCAGCGTTGAAGAAAGTGAGGGGACTGGGGCCAACGTCCTGACTTTC.

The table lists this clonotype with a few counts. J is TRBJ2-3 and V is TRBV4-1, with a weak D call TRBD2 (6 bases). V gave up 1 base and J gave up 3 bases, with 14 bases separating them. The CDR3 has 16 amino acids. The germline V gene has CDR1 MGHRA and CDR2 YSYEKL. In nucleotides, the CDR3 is TGCGCCAGCAGCCAAGGACCGGGAGTCGGTACAGATACGCAGTATTTT. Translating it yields CASSQGPGVGTDTQYF.

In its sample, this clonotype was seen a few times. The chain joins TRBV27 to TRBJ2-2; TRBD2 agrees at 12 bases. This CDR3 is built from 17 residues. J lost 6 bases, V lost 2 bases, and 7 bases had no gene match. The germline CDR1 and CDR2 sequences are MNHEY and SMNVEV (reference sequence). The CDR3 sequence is CASSLGLAGWSAGELFF. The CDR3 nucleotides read TGTGCCAGCAGTTTAGGACTAGCGGGATGGTCTGCCGGGGAGCTGTTTTTT.

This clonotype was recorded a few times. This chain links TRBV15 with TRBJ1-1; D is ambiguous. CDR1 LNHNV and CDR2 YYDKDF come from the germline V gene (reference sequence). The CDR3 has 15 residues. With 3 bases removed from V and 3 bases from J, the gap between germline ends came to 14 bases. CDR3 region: CATSSGSRLDTEAFF. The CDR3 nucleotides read TGTGCCACCAGCAGTGGAAGCAGGTTGGACACTGAAGCTTTCTTT.

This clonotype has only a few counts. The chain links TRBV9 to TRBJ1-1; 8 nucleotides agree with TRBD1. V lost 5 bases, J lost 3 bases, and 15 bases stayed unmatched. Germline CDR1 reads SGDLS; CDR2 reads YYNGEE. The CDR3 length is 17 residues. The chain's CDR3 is CASSAGPPQGADTEAFF. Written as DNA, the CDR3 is TGTGCCAGCAGTGCCGGGCCTCCCCAGGGGGCTGACACTGAAGCTTTCTTT.

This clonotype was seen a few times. The CDR3 loop is CASSLTGGEETQYF. DNA of the CDR3: TGTGCCAGCAGCTTAACAGGGGGCGAAGAGACCCAGTACTTC. The V call is TRBV7-2, the J call TRBJ2-5; TRBD1 matches at 9 bases. The CDR3 totals 14 residues. Germline V gene data show CDR1 as SGHTA and CDR2 as FQGNSA. V lost 2 bases to trimming and J lost 3 bases; unmatched junction nucleotides: 1. Looking up the rest from reference TRBV7-2 and TRBJ2-5 gives the full variable domain: GAGVSQSPSNKVTEKGKDVELRCDPISGHTALYWYRQSLGQGLEFLIYFQGNSAPDKSGLPSDRFSAERTGGSVSTLTIQRTQQEDSAVYLCASSLTGGEETQYFGPGTRLLVL.

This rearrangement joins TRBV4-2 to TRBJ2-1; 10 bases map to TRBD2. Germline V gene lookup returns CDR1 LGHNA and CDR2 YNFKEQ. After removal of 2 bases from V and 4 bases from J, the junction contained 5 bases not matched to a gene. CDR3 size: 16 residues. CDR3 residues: CASSQTSGVPYNEQFF. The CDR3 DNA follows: TGTGCCAGCAGCCAAACTAGCGGGGTTCCATACAATGAGCAGTTCTTC.

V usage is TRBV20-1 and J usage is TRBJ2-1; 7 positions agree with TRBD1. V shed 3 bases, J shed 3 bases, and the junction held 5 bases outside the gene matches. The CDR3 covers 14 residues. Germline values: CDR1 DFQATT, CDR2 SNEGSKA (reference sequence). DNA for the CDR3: TGCAGTGCTAGGGAAGGGACAGACTACAATGAGCAGTTCTTC. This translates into CSAREGTDYNEQFF.

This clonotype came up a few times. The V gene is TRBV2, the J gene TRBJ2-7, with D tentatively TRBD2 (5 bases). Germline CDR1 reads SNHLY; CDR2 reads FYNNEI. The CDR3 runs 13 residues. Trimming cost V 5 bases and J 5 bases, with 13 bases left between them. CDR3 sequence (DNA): TGTGCCAGCAGTAACTCCGGACTGGACGAGCAGTACTTC. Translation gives CASSNSGLDEQYF.

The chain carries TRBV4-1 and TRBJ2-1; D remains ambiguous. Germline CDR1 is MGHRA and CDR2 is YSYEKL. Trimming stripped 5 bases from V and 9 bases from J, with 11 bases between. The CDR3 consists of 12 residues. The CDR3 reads CASSALGAEQFF. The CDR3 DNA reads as TGCGCCAGCAGCGCGCTAGGTGCTGAGCAGTTCTTC.

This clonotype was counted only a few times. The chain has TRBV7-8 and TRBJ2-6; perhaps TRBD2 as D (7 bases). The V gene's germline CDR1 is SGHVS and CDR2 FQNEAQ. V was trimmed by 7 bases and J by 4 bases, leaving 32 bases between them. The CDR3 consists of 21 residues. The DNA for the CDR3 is TGTGCCAGCACCGGCCTCTTGGGCGGGGGCCAATGGTCGGGGGGGGCCAACGTCCTGACTTTC. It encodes CASTGLLGGGQWSGGANVLTF. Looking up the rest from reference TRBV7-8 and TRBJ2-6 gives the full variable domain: GAGVSQSPRYKVAKRGQDVALRCDPISGHVSLFWYQQALGQGPEFLTYFQNEAQLDKSGLPSDRFFAERPEGSVSTLKIQRTQQEDSAVYLCASTGLLGGGQWSGGANVLTFGAGSRLTVL.

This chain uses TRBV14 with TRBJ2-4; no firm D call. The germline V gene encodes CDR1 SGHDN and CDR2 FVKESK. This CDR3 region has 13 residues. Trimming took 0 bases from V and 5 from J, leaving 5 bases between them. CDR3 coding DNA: TGTGCCAGCAGCCAAGATAGCCAAAACATTCAGTACTTC. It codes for CASSQDSQNIQYF. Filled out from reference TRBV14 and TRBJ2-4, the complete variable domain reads EAGVTQFPSHSVIEKGQTVTLRCDPISGHDNLYWYRRVMGKEIKFLLHFVKESKQDESGMPNNRFLAERTGGTYSTLKVQPAELEDSGVYFCASSQDSQNIQYFGAGTRLSVL.

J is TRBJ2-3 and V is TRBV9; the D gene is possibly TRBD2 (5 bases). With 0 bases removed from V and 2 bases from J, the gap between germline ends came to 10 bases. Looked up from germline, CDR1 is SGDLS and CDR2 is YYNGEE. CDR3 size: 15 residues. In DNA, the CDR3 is TGTGCCAGCAGCGTAGAGGGAGTTCTCACAGATACGCAGTATTTT. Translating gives CASSVEGVLTDTQYF.

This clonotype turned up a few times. The CDR3 sequence is CASSFEGGPYNEQFF. The CDR3 bases are TGTGCCAGCAGCTTCGAGGGTGGACCCTACAATGAGCAGTTCTTC. The V gene is TRBV7-9, the J gene TRBJ2-1; possible D gene TRBD2, 5 bases. Germline values: CDR1 SEHNR, CDR2 FQNEAQ (reference sequence). Trimming stripped 3 bases from V and 2 bases from J, with 11 bases between. The CDR3 is 15 amino acids.

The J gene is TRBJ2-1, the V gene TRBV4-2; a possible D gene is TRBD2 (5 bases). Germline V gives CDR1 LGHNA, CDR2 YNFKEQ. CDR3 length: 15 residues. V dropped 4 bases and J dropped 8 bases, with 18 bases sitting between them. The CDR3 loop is CASSPDPWSSDEQFF. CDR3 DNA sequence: TGTGCCAGCAGCCCCGACCCCTGGAGTAGCGATGAGCAGTTCTTC.